Presented here are 2 T cell receptor beta chains from one specimen sequenced in a study of T cells in tuberculosis. The assay was immunoSEQ multiplex PCR, and TCRdb's table has in-frame clones only and misses some. This table holds 45,000 or so clones, about 96% found once. Sequenced input: PBMCs. The receptors were gathered from a donor between 10 and 35 years old with latent tuberculosis or without tuberculosis infection.

The J gene is TRBJ1-2, the V gene TRBV6-1; a weak D match, TRBD1 (5 bases). Germline values: CDR1 MNHNS, CDR2 SASEGT. The V gene lost 5 bases and the J gene lost 0 bases, with 10 bases spanning the gap. The CDR3 has 14 residues. CDR3 bases: TGTGCCAGCAGTAGACAGTTAACTAACTATGGCTACACCTTC. This gives the protein CASSRQLTNYGYTF.

The chain uses TRBV5-1 and TRBJ2-7; D is possibly TRBD1 (6 bases). The CDR3 length is 14 residues. Germline V gene data show CDR1 as SGHRS and CDR2 as YFSETQ. Trimming shortened V by 4 bases and J by 2 bases, and 13 bases separated the two germline ends. In DNA, the CDR3 is TGCGCCAGCAGCCAGGGACACGGTCCCTACGAGCAGTACTTC. Residues: CASSQGHGPYEQYF.